This is a list of T cell receptor beta chains from one sample in a study of shared clonotypes between healthy human individuals. Sequencing was performed with immunoSEQ multiplex PCR; in TCRdb, only in-frame clones are kept and a portion is missing. The sample has fewer than 600,000 clones; just over 75% are singletons. Specimen: PBMCs. The receptors originated from a middle-aged woman in good health. Some clones in this sample may be carry-over from other donors' samples. The CDR3 runs from the conserved cysteine through the conserved F or W. Size values are once, few and many counts, or a class for expanded clones, and some rows have none.

cdr3_aa: CARSLGVNTEAFF
cdr3_length: 13
clone_size: -
j_call: TRBJ1-1
v_call: TRBV5-3

cdr3_aa: CASSYGTSGDTQYF
cdr3_length: 14
clone_size: once
j_call: TRBJ2-3
v_call: TRBV6-5

cdr3_aa: CASSLTRVSYEQYF
cdr3_length: 14
clone_size: -
j_call: TRBJ2-7
v_call: TRBV7-9

cdr3_aa: CASSETDYEQYF
cdr3_length: 12
clone_size: -
j_call: TRBJ2-7
v_call: TRBV2

cdr3_aa: CASSSGTGVTTNTEAFF
cdr3_length: 17
clone_size: -
j_call: TRBJ1-1
v_call: TRBV5-4

cdr3_aa: CSVLRTGTVNTGELFF
cdr3_length: 16
clone_size: -
j_call: TRBJ2-2
v_call: TRBV29-1

cdr3_aa: CAIMGDRGNSGANVLTF
cdr3_length: 17
clone_size: -
j_call: TRBJ2-6
v_call: TRBV10-3

cdr3_aa: CAWSRGGEQYF
cdr3_length: 11
clone_size: -
j_call: TRBJ2-7
v_call: TRBV30

cdr3_aa: CASSRTGTSYGETQYF
cdr3_length: 16
clone_size: -
j_call: TRBJ2-5
v_call: TRBV4-2

cdr3_aa: CASSRVSNEKLFF
cdr3_length: 13
clone_size: -
j_call: TRBJ1-4
v_call: TRBV7-9

cdr3_aa: CASSPRLAGVSGGTDTQYF
cdr3_length: 19
clone_size: once
j_call: TRBJ2-3
v_call: TRBV28

cdr3_aa: CASSSSGTANTGELFF
cdr3_length: 16
clone_size: -
j_call: TRBJ2-2
v_call: TRBV27

cdr3_aa: CASSQTTGVTEKLFF
cdr3_length: 15
clone_size: once
j_call: TRBJ1-4
v_call: TRBV4-3

cdr3_aa: CATGEPSYEQYF
cdr3_length: 12
clone_size: -
j_call: TRBJ2-7
v_call: TRBV9

cdr3_aa: CASSLFYRGTNEKLFF
cdr3_length: 16
clone_size: -
j_call: TRBJ1-4
v_call: TRBV7-8

cdr3_aa: CASSPGTGHEQFF
cdr3_length: 13
clone_size: -
j_call: TRBJ2-1
v_call: TRBV18

cdr3_aa: CASSPGSFNEKLFF
cdr3_length: 14
clone_size: -
j_call: TRBJ1-4
v_call: TRBV7-8

cdr3_aa: CASSPKTGRLPLLTF
cdr3_length: 15
clone_size: -
j_call: TRBJ1-2
v_call: TRBV25-1

cdr3_aa: CASRKDDYGYTF
cdr3_length: 12
clone_size: few
j_call: TRBJ1-2
v_call: TRBV10-2

cdr3_aa: CAWNRGQSTDTQYF
cdr3_length: 14
clone_size: -
j_call: TRBJ2-3
v_call: TRBV30

cdr3_aa: CASSLTAGTHVNEQYF
cdr3_length: 16
clone_size: -
j_call: TRBJ2-7
v_call: TRBV13

cdr3_aa: CASRSGTDTGWLFF
cdr3_length: 14
clone_size: -
j_call: TRBJ2-2
v_call: TRBV6-6